The rows below give T cell receptor beta chains drawn from one sample of a study of T cells after yellow fever vaccination. TCRdb reanalysed the 5' RACE reads using MiXCR and keeps one entry per CDR3 protein. Here the sample spans 300,000 or so distinct CDR3 sequences, 10% to 15% being singletons. This material consisted of CD4+ T cells sorted from PBMCs, taken 45 days after the yellow fever booster vaccination. The receptors stem from a young man who received the YFV17D yellow fever vaccine. Each CDR3 is given with its conserved first and last residue. Each record gives: V gene, D gene, clone size, J gene, CDR3 DNA, CDR3 protein. A D gene is named only where the DNA matches it firmly. Clone size appears in some rows only: once, few, many, or a class for an expanded clone.

v_gene: TRBV6-1
d_gene: TRBD2
abundance: .
j_gene: TRBJ2-5
CDR3nt: TGTGCCAGCAGTCAAATGAGGACTAGCGGGAGAATTGGGACCCAGTACTTC
CDR3aa: CASSQMRTSGRIGTQYF

v_gene: TRBV5-1
d_gene: TRBD2
abundance: .
j_gene: TRBJ2-1
CDR3nt: TGCGCCAGCAGCTTGGAGGGACTAGCGGGAGACAAGTTCTTC
CDR3aa: CASSLEGLAGDKFF

v_gene: TRBV20-1
d_gene: TRBD1
abundance: few
j_gene: TRBJ2-2
CDR3nt: TGCAGTGCTCGGACAGGGGGCACGACCGGGGAGCTGTTTTTT
CDR3aa: CSARTGGTTGELFF

v_gene: TRBV20-1
d_gene: .
abundance: .
j_gene: TRBJ2-3
CDR3nt: TGCAGTGCTAGAACGTACAGGGACACAGATACGCAGTATTTT
CDR3aa: CSARTYRDTDTQYF

v_gene: TRBV20-1
d_gene: .
abundance: few
j_gene: TRBJ2-3
CDR3nt: TGCAGTGCCGGGTCCGATACGCAGTATTTT
CDR3aa: CSAGSDTQYF

v_gene: TRBV6-5
d_gene: .
abundance: few
j_gene: TRBJ2-3
CDR3nt: TGTGCCAGCAGTTACGGGGGAGATAGCACAGATACGCAGTATTTT
CDR3aa: CASSYGGDSTDTQYF

v_gene: TRBV3-1
d_gene: .
abundance: few
j_gene: TRBJ1-1
CDR3nt: TGTGCCAGCAGCGCTCAATTTGAGACTTTCTTT
CDR3aa: CASSAQFETFF

v_gene: TRBV12-3/TRBV12-4
d_gene: TRBD2
abundance: few
j_gene: TRBJ2-1
CDR3nt: TGTGCCAGCAGTATAGCGGGAGGGGCCTACAATGAGCAGTTCTTC
CDR3aa: CASSIAGGAYNEQFF

v_gene: TRBV12-3/TRBV12-4
d_gene: TRBD1
abundance: many
j_gene: TRBJ2-2
CDR3nt: TGTGCCAGCGGGACAGGGGGCTTCGGGGAGCTGTTTTTT
CDR3aa: CASGTGGFGELFF

v_gene: TRBV11-2
d_gene: TRBD1
abundance: few
j_gene: TRBJ2-5
CDR3nt: TGTGCCAGCAGCGCCCGGACAGGGGAAGAGACCCAGTACTTC
CDR3aa: CASSARTGEETQYF

v_gene: TRBV25-1
d_gene: TRBD1
abundance: few
j_gene: TRBJ2-7
CDR3nt: TGTGCCAGCAGTTCCCGGACAGGGGACGAGCAGTACTTC
CDR3aa: CASSSRTGDEQYF

v_gene: TRBV5-1
d_gene: TRBD2
abundance: few
j_gene: TRBJ2-7
CDR3nt: TGCGCCAGGGGACCTAGCGGGAGCCACGAGCAGTACTTC
CDR3aa: CARGPSGSHEQYF

v_gene: TRBV12-3/TRBV12-4
d_gene: TRBD1
abundance: .
j_gene: TRBJ2-1
CDR3nt: TGTGCCAGCAGTTCCCTCCCGACAGGGGGAAATGAGCAGTTCTTC
CDR3aa: CASSSLPTGGNEQFF

v_gene: TRBV5-1
d_gene: TRBD2
abundance: .
j_gene: TRBJ2-5
CDR3nt: TGCGCCAGCAGCTTGGGGGGACTAGCGGGACAAGAGACCCAGTACTTC
CDR3aa: CASSLGGLAGQETQYF

v_gene: TRBV20-1
d_gene: .
abundance: .
j_gene: TRBJ2-7
CDR3nt: TGCAGTGCTAGGGAAACAGGCTTCGGCGAGCAGTACTTC
CDR3aa: CSARETGFGEQYF

v_gene: TRBV7-3
d_gene: TRBD1
abundance: once
j_gene: TRBJ2-3
CDR3nt: TGTGCCAGCAGCCTGGACAGGGCGGCAGATACGCAGTATTTT
CDR3aa: CASSLDRAADTQYF

v_gene: TRBV12-3/TRBV12-4
d_gene: TRBD2
abundance: few
j_gene: TRBJ2-3
CDR3nt: TGTGCCAGCAGTCCCTCAACTAGCGGGAGTTATACGCAGTATTTT
CDR3aa: CASSPSTSGSYTQYF

v_gene: TRBV10-3
d_gene: TRBD1
abundance: .
j_gene: TRBJ2-2
CDR3nt: TGTGCCATCAGAAAACTGGACAGGCAAAACACCGGGGAGCTGTTTTTT
CDR3aa: CAIRKLDRQNTGELFF

v_gene: TRBV7-2
d_gene: TRBD2
abundance: once
j_gene: TRBJ2-1
CDR3nt: TGTGCCAGCAGATCCACTAGCGCCACTAACAATGAGCAGTTCTTC
CDR3aa: CASRSTSATNNEQFF

v_gene: TRBV4-3
d_gene: .
abundance: .
j_gene: TRBJ2-7
CDR3nt: TGCGCCAGCAGCCAAGAGGTAGCGGACTTGTACTACGAGCAGTACTTC
CDR3aa: CASSQEVADLYYEQYF

v_gene: TRBV20-1
d_gene: .
abundance: .
j_gene: TRBJ2-1
CDR3nt: TGCAGTGCTTCGGGGGCTCTGGCTTCCTACAATGAGCAGTTCTTC
CDR3aa: CSASGALASYNEQFF

v_gene: TRBV11-3
d_gene: .
abundance: .
j_gene: TRBJ1-6
CDR3nt: TGTGCCAGCAGCTTAAACGACGGATCCACCCTCCACTTT
CDR3aa: CASSLNDGSTLHF

v_gene: TRBV11-2
d_gene: .
abundance: .
j_gene: TRBJ1-6
CDR3nt: TGTGCCAGCAGCTTAGAGTTTGGGAATTCACCCCTCCACTTT
CDR3aa: CASSLEFGNSPLHF

v_gene: TRBV6-2/TRBV6-3
d_gene: TRBD2
abundance: few
j_gene: TRBJ2-1
CDR3nt: TGTGCCAGCAGCTCCATCCGGACTAGCAGTCCGTTCTTC
CDR3aa: CASSSIRTSSPFF

v_gene: TRBV5-1
d_gene: .
abundance: many
j_gene: TRBJ2-7
CDR3nt: TGCGCCAGCAGCTTAACGGGAGTCTACGAGCAGTACTTC
CDR3aa: CASSLTGVYEQYF

v_gene: TRBV4-3
d_gene: .
abundance: .
j_gene: TRBJ2-2
CDR3nt: TGCGCCAGCAGTCCGCGGGACAGCGACACCGGGGAGCTGTTTTTT
CDR3aa: CASSPRDSDTGELFF